This T cell receptor (beta chain) was documented in a study of blood T cell repertoires in COVID-19. Study-wide context: Spain, Italy and the United States supplied samples that represented acute and convalescent COVID-19. The analysed material was cDNA or gDNA that came from T cells, B-cell-depleted T cells, or PBMCs.

V lost 6 bases and J lost 9; bases outside the gene matches: 10. CDR1 and CDR2 from the germline V gene are LGHDT and YNNKEL (reference sequence). The CDR3 is 15 residues long. In the authors' workflow: Amplification of reference gene primers was used by the study to estimate nucleated cell counts. Data came from immunoSEQ multiplex PCR; TCRdb stores just in-frame clones and leaves some out. V and J calls and clone size are copied from that table; D and trimming were computed from the DNA. The sample contains approximately 150,000 clones, roughly 82% of which appear only once. The chain links TRBV3-1 (or the pseudogene TRBV3-2) to TRBJ2-1; 11 bases align to TRBD2. The TCR was taken from a human donor in a cohort sampled during active COVID-19. Sequencing was done on a sample of peripheral blood. CDR3 in DNA: TGTGCCAGCAGATCTAGCGGGAGGACCAGGGGTGAGCAGTTCTTC. This translates into CASRSSGRTRGEQFF.